The rows below give T cell receptor beta chains drawn from one sample of a study of shared clonotypes between healthy human individuals. Repertoires were generated with immunoSEQ multiplex PCR, while TCRdb's copy carries only in-frame clones and drops some. The sample includes about 1.5 million clones, about 98% of them seen just once. Sequenced sample: naive CD4+ T cells sorted from blood. The receptor set was obtained from a man in his thirties or forties in good health. Each CDR3 is given with its conserved first and last residue. The D gene is left open where the match is weak. Clone sizes are given selectively: once, few, many, or a class where the clone is expanded.

TRBV19	once	TRBJ2-1	TRBD2	CASSRTSINEQFF	TGTGCCAGTAGTAGGACTAGCATCAATGAGCAGTTCTTC
TRBV28	NA	TRBJ2-3	TRBD1	CASSVTGTLRDTQYF	TGTGCCAGCAGTGTGACAGGGACCTTGCGAGATACGCAGTATTTT
TRBV2	NA	TRBJ1-1	TRBD1	CASSVTGMFAEAFF	TGTGCCAGCAGTGTGACAGGGATGTTCGCTGAAGCTTTCTTT
TRBV18	NA	TRBJ2-3	TRBD2	CASSPSQRGSTDTQYF	TGTGCCAGCTCACCATCTCAGCGGGGTAGCACAGATACGCAGTATTTT
TRBV7-2	once	TRBJ2-7	TRBD2	CASSLGGSSSYEQYF	TGTGCCAGCAGCTTAGGCGGGAGTAGTTCCTACGAGCAGTACTTC
TRBV11-3	NA	TRBJ2-1	NA	CASSLGPPTRSEQFF	TGTGCCAGCAGCCTCGGACCCCCGACGAGGTCTGAGCAGTTCTTC
TRBV19	once	TRBJ2-7	NA	CASSIVAGTLYEQYF	TGTGCCAGTAGTATCGTGGCTGGAACCCTCTACGAGCAGTACTTC
TRBV29-1	once	TRBJ1-4	NA	CSVKKQGRGEKLFF	TGCAGCGTGAAAAAGCAGGGGAGAGGGGAAAAACTGTTTTTT
TRBV27	NA	TRBJ2-7	TRBD1	CASSSSDRGTISYEQYF	TGTGCCAGCAGTTCGTCAGACAGGGGGACGATCTCCTACGAGCAGTACTTC
TRBV5-5	NA	TRBJ2-4	TRBD1	CASSRAPGQGSIQYF	TGTGCCAGCAGTCGGGCCCCAGGACAGGGTAGCATTCAGTACTTC
TRBV28	NA	TRBJ1-3	NA	CASSLILRSGNTIYF	TGTGCCAGCAGTTTAATCCTCCGCTCTGGAAACACCATATATTTT
TRBV19	NA	TRBJ1-5	TRBD1	CASRSWFVGQDLNQPQHF	TGTGCCAGTAGATCGTGGTTCGTTGGACAGGACTTGAATCAGCCCCAGCATTTT
TRBV10-3	NA	TRBJ2-1	NA	CAISESKGPEQFF	TGTGCCATCAGTGAGTCGAAGGGACCGGAGCAGTTCTTC
TRBV18	NA	TRBJ2-7	NA	CASSPSSAATGDEQYF	TGTGCCAGCTCACCATCGTCTGCGGCGACCGGAGACGAGCAGTACTTC
TRBV28	NA	TRBJ2-1	NA	CASSPHPPDLRTLF	TGTGCCAGCAGTCCGCATCCCCCGGACCTTCGGACTCTCTTC
TRBV18	NA	TRBJ2-7	TRBD1	CASSLKVGQGAGEQYF	TGTGCCAGCTCACTAAAGGTGGGACAGGGGGCCGGCGAGCAGTACTTC
TRBV6-5	NA	TRBJ2-7	NA	CASSTRTYEQYF	TGTGCCAGCAGTACCAGAACCTACGAGCAGTACTTC
TRBV27	NA	TRBJ1-2	NA	CASSLRALRYRYTSRYTF	TGTGCCAGCAGTTTACGTGCCCTCAGGTATCGCTACACCTCCCGCTACACCTTC
TRBV11-2	NA	TRBJ2-7	NA	CASSKGRGQYEQYF	TGTGCCAGCAGCAAGGGGCGGGGACAATACGAGCAGTACTTC
TRBV10-2	few	TRBJ2-5	NA	CASSFIEETQYF	TGCGCCAGCAGTTTTATCGAAGAGACCCAGTACTTC
TRBV18	NA	TRBJ2-1	TRBD1	CASSPGTGGIGEQFF	TGTGCCAGCTCACCGGGGACAGGGGGGATTGGTGAGCAGTTCTTC
TRBV4-3	NA	TRBJ2-7	TRBD1	CASSPATGISYEQYF	TGCGCCAGCAGCCCGGCGACAGGGATCTCCTACGAGCAGTACTTC
TRBV7-6	NA	TRBJ2-7	NA	CASSLAATGGIPYGQYF	TGTGCCAGCAGCTTAGCAGCCACCGGAGGGATCCCCTATGGGCAGTACTTC
TRBV18	NA	TRBJ2-7	NA	CASSPPGRPYEQYF	TGTGCCAGCTCACCACCCGGGAGACCCTACGAGCAGTACTTC
TRBV7-9	once	TRBJ2-6	NA	CASSPGIFEGFSGANVLTF	TGTGCCAGCAGCCCAGGAATATTCGAGGGCTTCTCTGGGGCCAACGTCCTGACTTTC
TRBV6-1	NA	TRBJ1-1	NA	CASSEAGGLVFF	TGTGCCAGCAGTGAAGCGGGGGGACTTGTTTTCTTT
TRBV5-1	NA	TRBJ1-1	TRBD1	CASSPTGTLNTEAFF	TGCGCCAGCAGCCCGACAGGGACCCTGAACACTGAAGCTTTCTTT
TRBV4-1	NA	TRBJ2-5	NA	CASSQGPRAAPQETQYF	TGCGCCAGCAGCCAAGGGCCCAGGGCCGCCCCCCAAGAGACCCAGTACTTC
TRBV25-1	NA	TRBJ2-7	TRBD1	CASSPRQGASEQYF	TGTGCCAGCAGTCCCCGACAGGGGGCGTCCGAGCAGTACTTC
TRBV7-9	NA	TRBJ2-7	NA	CASSLAGTFYEQYF	TGTGCCAGCAGCTTAGCCGGGACCTTCTACGAGCAGTACTTC
TRBV5-6	NA	TRBJ1-3	NA	CASSFGAERHTIYF	TGTGCCAGCAGCTTTGGTGCGGAACGACACACCATATATTTT
TRBV19	NA	TRBJ2-1	TRBD2	CASSRGTSGRAVDEQFF	TGTGCCAGTAGTAGGGGGACTAGCGGGAGGGCCGTGGATGAGCAGTTCTTC
TRBV7-9	NA	TRBJ1-2	NA	CASSIGGLGYGYTF	TGTGCCAGCAGCATAGGAGGGCTTGGCTATGGCTACACCTTC
TRBV11-3	NA	TRBJ2-1	NA	CASSFSGGTSYNEQFF	TGTGCCAGCAGCTTCTCTGGAGGGACTTCCTACAATGAGCAGTTCTTC
TRBV11-2	NA	TRBJ2-1	TRBD2	CASSLRREGYNEQFF	TGTGCCAGCAGCTTGAGGCGGGAGGGTTACAATGAGCAGTTCTTC
TRBV19	NA	TRBJ1-1	NA	CASSIDKSPEAFF	TGTGCCAGTAGTATAGATAAGTCTCCTGAAGCTTTCTTT
TRBV5-1	NA	TRBJ2-7	TRBD2	CASSLGLGLVYEQYF	TGCGCCAGCAGCTTGGGTCTGGGACTAGTTTACGAGCAGTACTTC
TRBV19	NA	TRBJ2-3	TRBD2	CASSGGLAGAYPPPDTQYF	TGTGCCAGTAGCGGAGGACTAGCGGGAGCCTATCCCCCACCAGATACGCAGTATTTT
TRBV28	NA	TRBJ1-2	NA	CASISVGGYTF	TGTGCCAGCATAAGTGTGGGGGGCTACACCTTC
TRBV2	NA	TRBJ2-2	TRBD1	CASSVQGAGELFF	TGTGCCAGCAGCGTACAGGGGGCCGGGGAGCTGTTTTTT
TRBV10-3	NA	TRBJ2-1	NA	CAISDKGVAGNEQFF	TGTGCCATCAGTGATAAGGGGGTAGCGGGCAATGAGCAGTTCTTC
TRBV9	NA	TRBJ1-1	NA	CASSVSDWNTEAFF	TGTGCCAGCAGCGTTAGCGACTGGAACACTGAAGCTTTCTTT
TRBV27	NA	TRBJ2-2	TRBD2	CASSSNSAGAGELFF	TGTGCCAGCAGTTCTAACTCAGCGGGAGCCGGGGAGCTGTTTTTT
TRBV19	NA	TRBJ1-5	NA	CASSPGPGDQPQHF	TGTGCCAGTAGCCCTGGCCCGGGGGACCAGCCCCAGCATTTT
TRBV28	NA	TRBJ2-7	NA	CASSLNGSPPHYEQYF	TGTGCCAGCAGTTTGAATGGATCCCCCCCTCACTACGAGCAGTACTTC
TRBV2	NA	TRBJ2-3	TRBD2	CASSELADTQYF	TGTGCCAGCAGCGAACTAGCGGATACGCAGTATTTT
TRBV28	NA	TRBJ2-7	TRBD1	CASSFPTGSSYEQYF	TGTGCCAGCAGTTTCCCGACAGGGAGCTCCTACGAGCAGTACTTC
TRBV5-1	NA	TRBJ1-4	NA	CASAVSGKTNEKLFF	TGCGCCAGCGCCGTCTCAGGGAAAACTAATGAAAAACTGTTTTTT
TRBV18	NA	TRBJ2-3	TRBD2	CASSPPSLAGATDTQYF	TGTGCCAGCTCACCACCCTCTCTAGCGGGAGCTACAGATACGCAGTATTTT
TRBV10-1	once	TRBJ2-7	NA	CASSDYRVGVREQYF	TGCGCCAGCAGTGATTACAGGGTAGGAGTGCGCGAGCAGTACTTC
TRBV14	NA	TRBJ2-1	TRBD2	CATRELAWDNEQFF	TGTGCCACTAGGGAACTAGCGTGGGACAATGAGCAGTTCTTC
TRBV28	NA	TRBJ1-5	NA	CASGEYASGQPQHF	TGTGCCTCCGGGGAATATGCTTCTGGTCAGCCCCAGCATTTT
TRBV7-6	NA	TRBJ1-5	NA	CASTLKQGMNQPQHF	TGTGCCAGCACCCTCAAACAGGGTATGAATCAGCCCCAGCATTTT